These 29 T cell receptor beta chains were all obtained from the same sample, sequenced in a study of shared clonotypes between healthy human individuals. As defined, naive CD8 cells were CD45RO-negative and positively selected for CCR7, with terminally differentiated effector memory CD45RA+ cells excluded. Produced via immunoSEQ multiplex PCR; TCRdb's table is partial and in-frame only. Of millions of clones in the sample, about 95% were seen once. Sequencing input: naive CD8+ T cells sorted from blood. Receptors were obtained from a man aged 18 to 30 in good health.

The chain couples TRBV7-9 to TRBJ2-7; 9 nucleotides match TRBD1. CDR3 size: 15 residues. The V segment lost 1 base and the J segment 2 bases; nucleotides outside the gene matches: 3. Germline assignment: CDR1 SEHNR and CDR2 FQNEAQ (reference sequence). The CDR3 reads CASSLGQGEAYEQYF. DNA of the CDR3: TGTGCCAGCAGCTTAGGACAGGGGGAGGCCTACGAGCAGTACTTC.

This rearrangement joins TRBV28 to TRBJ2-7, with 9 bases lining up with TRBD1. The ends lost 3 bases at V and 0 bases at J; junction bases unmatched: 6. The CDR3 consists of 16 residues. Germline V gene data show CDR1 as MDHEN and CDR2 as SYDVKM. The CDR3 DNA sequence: TGTGCCAGCAGTTTGTTCTGGACAGGGGACTCCTACGAGCAGTACTTC. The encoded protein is CASSLFWTGDSYEQYF.

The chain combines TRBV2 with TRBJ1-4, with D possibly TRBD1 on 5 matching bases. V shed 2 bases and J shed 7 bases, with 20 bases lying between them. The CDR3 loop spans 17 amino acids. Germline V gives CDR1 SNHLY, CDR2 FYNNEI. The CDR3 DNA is TGTGCCAGCAGTGAACTTGGGTTTTCGGGGGTTGGTGAAAAACTGTTTTTT. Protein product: CASSELGFSGVGEKLFF.

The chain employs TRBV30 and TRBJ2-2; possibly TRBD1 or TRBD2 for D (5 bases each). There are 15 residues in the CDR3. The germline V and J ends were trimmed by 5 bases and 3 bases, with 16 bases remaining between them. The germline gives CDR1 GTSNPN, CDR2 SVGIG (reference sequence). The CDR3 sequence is CAWSGGDGYTGELFF. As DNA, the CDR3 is TGTGCCTGGTCGGGTGGGGACGGATACACCGGGGAGCTGTTTTTT.

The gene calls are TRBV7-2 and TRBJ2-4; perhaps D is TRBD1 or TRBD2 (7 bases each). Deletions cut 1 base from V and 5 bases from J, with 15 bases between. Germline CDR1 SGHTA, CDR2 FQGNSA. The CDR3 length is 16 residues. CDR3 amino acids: CASSLEFSGGENIQYF. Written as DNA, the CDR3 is TGTGCCAGCAGCTTAGAATTTTCAGGGGGGGAAAACATTCAGTACTTC.

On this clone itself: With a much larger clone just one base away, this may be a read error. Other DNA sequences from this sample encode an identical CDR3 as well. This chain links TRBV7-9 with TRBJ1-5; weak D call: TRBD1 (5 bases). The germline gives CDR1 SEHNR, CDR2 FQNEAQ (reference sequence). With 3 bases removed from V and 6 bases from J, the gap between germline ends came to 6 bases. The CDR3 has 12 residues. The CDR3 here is CASSLGGQPQHF. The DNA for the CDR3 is TGTGCCAGCAGCTTGGGGGGTCAGCCCCAGCATTTT.

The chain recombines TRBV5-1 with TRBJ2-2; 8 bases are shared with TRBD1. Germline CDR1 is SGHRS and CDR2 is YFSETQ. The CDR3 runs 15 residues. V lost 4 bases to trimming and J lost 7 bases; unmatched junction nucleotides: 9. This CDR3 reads CASSPGQVLGGELFF. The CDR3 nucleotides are TGCGCCAGCAGCCCGGGACAGGTCCTAGGCGGGGAGCTGTTTTTT.

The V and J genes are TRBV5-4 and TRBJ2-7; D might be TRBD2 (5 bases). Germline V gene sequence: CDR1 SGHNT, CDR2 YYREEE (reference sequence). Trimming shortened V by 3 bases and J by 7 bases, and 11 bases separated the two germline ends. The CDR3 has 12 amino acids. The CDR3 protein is CASSWASGEQYF. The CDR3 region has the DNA TGTGCCAGCAGCTGGGCGTCGGGAGAGCAGTACTTC.

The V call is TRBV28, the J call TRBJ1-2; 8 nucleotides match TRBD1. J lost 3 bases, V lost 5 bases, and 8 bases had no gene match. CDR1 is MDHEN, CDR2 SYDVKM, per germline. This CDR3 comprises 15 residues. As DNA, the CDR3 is TGTGCCAGCAGTCCGGTGGACAGGGAACACTATGGCTACACCTTC. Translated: CASSPVDREHYGYTF.

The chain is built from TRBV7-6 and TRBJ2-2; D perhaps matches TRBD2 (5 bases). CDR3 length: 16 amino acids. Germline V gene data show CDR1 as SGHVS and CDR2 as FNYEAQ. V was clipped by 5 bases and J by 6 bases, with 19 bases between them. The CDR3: CASSKTTSGIAGELFF. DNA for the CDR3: TGTGCCAGCAGCAAAACCACTAGTGGCATCGCCGGGGAGCTGTTTTTT.

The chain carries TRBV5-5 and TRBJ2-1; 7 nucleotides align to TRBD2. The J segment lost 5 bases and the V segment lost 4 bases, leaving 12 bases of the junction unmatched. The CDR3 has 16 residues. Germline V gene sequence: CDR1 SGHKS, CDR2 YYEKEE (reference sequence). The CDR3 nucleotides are TGTGCCAGCAGCCCACAAGTACCGGGGGGAAACAATGAGCAGTTCTTC. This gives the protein CASSPQVPGGNNEQFF.

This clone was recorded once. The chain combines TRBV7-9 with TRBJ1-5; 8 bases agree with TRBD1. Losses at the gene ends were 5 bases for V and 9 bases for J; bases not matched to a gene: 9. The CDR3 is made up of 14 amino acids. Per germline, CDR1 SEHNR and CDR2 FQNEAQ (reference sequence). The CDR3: CASSAPGQERPQHF. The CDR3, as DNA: TGTGCCAGCAGCGCTCCGGGACAGGAGAGGCCCCAGCATTTT.

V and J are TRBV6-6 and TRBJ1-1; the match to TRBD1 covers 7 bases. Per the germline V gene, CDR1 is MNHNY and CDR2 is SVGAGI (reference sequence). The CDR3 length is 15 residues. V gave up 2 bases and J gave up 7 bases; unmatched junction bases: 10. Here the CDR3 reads CASSYPEQGILEAFF. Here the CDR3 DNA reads TGTGCCAGCAGTTACCCTGAACAGGGGATTCTTGAAGCTTTCTTT.

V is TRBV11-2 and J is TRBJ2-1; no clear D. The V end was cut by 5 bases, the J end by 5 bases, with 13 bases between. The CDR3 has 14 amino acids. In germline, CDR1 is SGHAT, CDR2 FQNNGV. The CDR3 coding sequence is TGTGCCAGCAGCCCCGAATTAGTTGACAATGAGCAGTTCTTC. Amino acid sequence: CASSPELVDNEQFF.

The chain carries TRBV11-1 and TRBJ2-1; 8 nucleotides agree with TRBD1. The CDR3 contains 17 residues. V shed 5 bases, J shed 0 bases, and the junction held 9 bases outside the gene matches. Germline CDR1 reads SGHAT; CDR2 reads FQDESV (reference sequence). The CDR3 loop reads CASSRWTGMSSYNEQFF. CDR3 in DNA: TGTGCCAGCAGCCGATGGACAGGGATGAGCTCCTACAATGAGCAGTTCTTC.

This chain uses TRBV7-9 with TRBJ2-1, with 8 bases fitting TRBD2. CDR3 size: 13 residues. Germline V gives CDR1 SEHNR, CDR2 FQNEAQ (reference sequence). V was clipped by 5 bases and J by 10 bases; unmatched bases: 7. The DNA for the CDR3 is TGTGCCAGCAGCCCGGGGGGGGCACGGGAGCAGTTCTTC. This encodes CASSPGGAREQFF.

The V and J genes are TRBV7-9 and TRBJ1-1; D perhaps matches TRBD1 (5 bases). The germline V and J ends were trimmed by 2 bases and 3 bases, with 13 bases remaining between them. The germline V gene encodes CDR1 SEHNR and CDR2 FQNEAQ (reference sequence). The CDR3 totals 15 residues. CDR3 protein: CASSLPPRGDTEAFF. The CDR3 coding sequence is TGTGCCAGCAGCTTACCCCCGCGGGGGGACACTGAAGCTTTCTTT.

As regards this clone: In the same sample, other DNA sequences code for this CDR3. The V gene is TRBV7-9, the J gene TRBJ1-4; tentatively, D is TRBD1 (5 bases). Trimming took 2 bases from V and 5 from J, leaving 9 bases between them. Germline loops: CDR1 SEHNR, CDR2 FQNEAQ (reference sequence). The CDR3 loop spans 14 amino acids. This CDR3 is CASSLQGTNEKLFF. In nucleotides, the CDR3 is TGTGCCAGCAGCTTACAGGGAACGAATGAAAAACTGTTTTTT.

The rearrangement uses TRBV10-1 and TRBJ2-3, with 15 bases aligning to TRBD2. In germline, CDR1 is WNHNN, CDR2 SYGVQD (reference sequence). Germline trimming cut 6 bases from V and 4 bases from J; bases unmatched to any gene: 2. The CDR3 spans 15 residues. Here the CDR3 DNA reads TGCGCCAGCAGCAGGACTAGCGGGGGGGCAGATACGCAGTATTTT. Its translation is CASSRTSGGADTQYF.

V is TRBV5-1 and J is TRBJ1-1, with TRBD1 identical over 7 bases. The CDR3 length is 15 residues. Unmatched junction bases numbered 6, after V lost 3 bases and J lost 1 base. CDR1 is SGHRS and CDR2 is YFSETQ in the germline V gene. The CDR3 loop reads CASSYTGVPNTEAFF. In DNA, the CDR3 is TGCGCCAGCAGCTATACAGGGGTTCCGAACACTGAAGCTTTCTTT. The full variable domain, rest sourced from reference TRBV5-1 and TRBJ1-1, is KAGVTQTPRYLIKTRGQQVTLSCSPISGHRSVSWYQQTPGQGLQFLFEYFSETQRNKGNFPGRFSGRQFSNSRSEMNVSTLELGDSALYLCASSYTGVPNTEAFFGQGTRLTVV.

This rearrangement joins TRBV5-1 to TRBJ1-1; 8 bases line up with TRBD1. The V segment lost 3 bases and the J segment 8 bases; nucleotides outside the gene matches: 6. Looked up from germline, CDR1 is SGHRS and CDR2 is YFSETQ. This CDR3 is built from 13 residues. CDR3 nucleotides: TGCGCCAGCAGCTCGTGGGACAGGACGGAAGCTTTCTTT. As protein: CASSSWDRTEAFF.

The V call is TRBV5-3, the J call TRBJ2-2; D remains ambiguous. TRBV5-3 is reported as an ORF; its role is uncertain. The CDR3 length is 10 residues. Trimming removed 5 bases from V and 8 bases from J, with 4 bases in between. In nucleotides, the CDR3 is TGTGCCAGAAGGGGAGGGGAGCTGTTTTTT. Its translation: CARRGGELFF.

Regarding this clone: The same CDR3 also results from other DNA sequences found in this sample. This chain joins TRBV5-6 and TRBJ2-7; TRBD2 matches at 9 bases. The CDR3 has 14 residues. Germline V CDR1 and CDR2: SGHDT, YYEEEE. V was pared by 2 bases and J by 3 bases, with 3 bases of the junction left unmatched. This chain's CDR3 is CASSLAGGFYEQYF. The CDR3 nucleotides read TGTGCCAGCAGCTTAGCGGGAGGATTCTACGAGCAGTACTTC.

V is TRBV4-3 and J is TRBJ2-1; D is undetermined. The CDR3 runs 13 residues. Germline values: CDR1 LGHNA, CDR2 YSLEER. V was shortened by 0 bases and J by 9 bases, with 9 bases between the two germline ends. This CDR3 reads CASSQDSVGEQFF. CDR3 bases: TGCGCCAGCAGCCAAGACTCGGTGGGTGAGCAGTTCTTC.

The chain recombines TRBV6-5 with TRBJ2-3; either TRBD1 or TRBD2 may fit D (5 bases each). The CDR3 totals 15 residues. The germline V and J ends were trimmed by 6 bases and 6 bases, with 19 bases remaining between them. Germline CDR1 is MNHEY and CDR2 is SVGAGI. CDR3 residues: CASRIAREGVDTQYF. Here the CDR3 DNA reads TGTGCCAGCAGGATAGCCCGGGAAGGGGTGGATACGCAGTATTTT.

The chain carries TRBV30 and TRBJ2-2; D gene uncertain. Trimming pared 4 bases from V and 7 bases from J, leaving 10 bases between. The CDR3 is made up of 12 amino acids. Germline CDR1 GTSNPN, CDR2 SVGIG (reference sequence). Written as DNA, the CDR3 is TGTGCCTGGACCTGGATTCACGGGGAGCTGTTTTTT. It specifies CAWTWIHGELFF.

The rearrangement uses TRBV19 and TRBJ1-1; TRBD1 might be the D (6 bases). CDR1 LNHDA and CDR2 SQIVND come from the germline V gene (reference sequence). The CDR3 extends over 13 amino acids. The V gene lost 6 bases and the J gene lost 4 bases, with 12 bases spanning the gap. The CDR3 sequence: CASSYRVGTEAFF. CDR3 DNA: TGTGCCAGTAGCTACAGGGTTGGCACTGAAGCTTTCTTT.

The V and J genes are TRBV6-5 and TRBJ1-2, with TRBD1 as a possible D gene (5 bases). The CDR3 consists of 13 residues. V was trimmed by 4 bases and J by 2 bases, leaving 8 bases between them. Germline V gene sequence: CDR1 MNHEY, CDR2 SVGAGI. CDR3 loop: CASSFTGNYGYTF. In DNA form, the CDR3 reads TGTGCCAGCAGTTTCACAGGAAACTATGGCTACACCTTC.

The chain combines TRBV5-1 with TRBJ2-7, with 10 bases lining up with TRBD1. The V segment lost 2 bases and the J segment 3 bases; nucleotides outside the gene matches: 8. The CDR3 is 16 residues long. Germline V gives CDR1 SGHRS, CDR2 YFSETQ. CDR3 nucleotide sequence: TGCGCCAGCAGCTTAATGGGACAGGGGACAATCTACGAGCAGTACTTC. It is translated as CASSLMGQGTIYEQYF.